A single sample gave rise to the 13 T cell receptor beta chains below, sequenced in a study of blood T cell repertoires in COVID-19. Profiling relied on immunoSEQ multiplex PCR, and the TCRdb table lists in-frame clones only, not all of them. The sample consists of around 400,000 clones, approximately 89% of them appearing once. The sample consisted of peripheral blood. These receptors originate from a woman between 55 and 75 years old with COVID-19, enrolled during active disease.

CDR3 amino acids: CASSLHLTGELFF. The DNA of the CDR3 is TGTGCCAGCAGCTTACACCTAACCGGGGAGCTGTTTTTT. This chain uses TRBV11-2 with TRBJ2-2, with no clear D. Germline V gives CDR1 SGHAT, CDR2 FQNNGV. The CDR3 is made up of 13 amino acids. Trimming stripped 2 bases from V and 5 bases from J, with 6 bases between. The full variable domain, with the rest looked up from reference TRBV11-2 and TRBJ2-2, is EAGVAQSPRYKIIEKRQSVAFWCNPISGHATLYWYQQILGQGPKLLIQFQNNGVVDDSQLPKDRFSAERLKGVDSTLKIQPAKLEDSAVYLCASSLHLTGELFFGEGSRLTVL.

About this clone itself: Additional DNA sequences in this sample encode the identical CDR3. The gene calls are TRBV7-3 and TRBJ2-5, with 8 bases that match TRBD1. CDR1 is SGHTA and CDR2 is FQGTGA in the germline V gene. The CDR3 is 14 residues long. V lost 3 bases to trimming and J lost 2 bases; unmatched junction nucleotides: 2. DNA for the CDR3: TGTGCCAGCAGCTTCACAGGGGGGCAAGAGACCCAGTACTTC. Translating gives CASSFTGGQETQYF.

The DNA for the CDR3 is TGTGCCAGCAGCTTATGGGGACAGGGTGCTCGCATATTGGACCTGACTTTC. It yields the protein CASSLWGQGARILDLTF. V is TRBV7-9 and J is TRBJ2-6; 9 nucleotides match TRBD1. V shed 2 bases, J shed 15 bases, and the junction held 17 bases outside the gene matches. CDR1 and CDR2 from the germline V gene are SEHNR and FQNEAQ (reference sequence). The CDR3 spans 17 residues.

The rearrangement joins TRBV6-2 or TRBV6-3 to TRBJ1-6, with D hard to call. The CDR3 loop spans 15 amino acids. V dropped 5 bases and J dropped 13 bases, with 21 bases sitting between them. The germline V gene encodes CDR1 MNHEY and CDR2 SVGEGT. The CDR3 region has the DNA TGTGCCAGCAGTACCCCCGAGGTTGTTGACCTTCCCCTCCACTTT. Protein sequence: CASSTPEVVDLPLHF.

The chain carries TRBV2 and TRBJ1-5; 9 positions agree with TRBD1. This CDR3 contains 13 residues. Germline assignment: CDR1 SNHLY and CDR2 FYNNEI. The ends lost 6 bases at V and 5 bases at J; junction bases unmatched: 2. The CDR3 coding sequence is TGTGCCAGCAGAGGACAGGGGTATCAGCCCCAGCATTTT. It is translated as CASRGQGYQPQHF.

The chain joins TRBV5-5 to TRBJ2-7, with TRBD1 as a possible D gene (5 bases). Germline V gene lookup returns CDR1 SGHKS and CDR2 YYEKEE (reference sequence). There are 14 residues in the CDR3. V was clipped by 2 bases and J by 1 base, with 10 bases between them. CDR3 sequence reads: CASSLLGASYEQYF. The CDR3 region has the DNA TGTGCCAGCAGCTTACTTGGGGCGTCCTACGAGCAGTACTTC.

CDR3 nucleotides: TGCGCCAGCAGCCCTACAGGATTACTCGAGAACACTGAAGCTTTCTTT. It specifies CASSPTGLLENTEAFF. The chain employs TRBV5-1 and TRBJ1-1; D possibly corresponds to TRBD1 (5 bases). The CDR3 covers 16 residues. V was trimmed by 4 bases and J by 1 base, leaving 17 bases between them. Germline V lookup: CDR1 SGHRS, CDR2 YFSETQ. The full variable domain, rest sourced from reference TRBV5-1 and TRBJ1-1, is KAGVTQTPRYLIKTRGQQVTLSCSPISGHRSVSWYQQTPGQGLQFLFEYFSETQRNKGNFPGRFSGRQFSNSRSEMNVSTLELGDSALYLCASSPTGLLENTEAFFGQGTRLTVV.

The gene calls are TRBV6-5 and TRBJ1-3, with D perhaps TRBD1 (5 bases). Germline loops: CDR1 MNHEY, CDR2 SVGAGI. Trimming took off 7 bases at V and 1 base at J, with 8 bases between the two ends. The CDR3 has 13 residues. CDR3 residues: CASTPGSGNTIYF. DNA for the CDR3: TGTGCCAGCACCCCAGGGTCTGGAAACACCATATATTTT.

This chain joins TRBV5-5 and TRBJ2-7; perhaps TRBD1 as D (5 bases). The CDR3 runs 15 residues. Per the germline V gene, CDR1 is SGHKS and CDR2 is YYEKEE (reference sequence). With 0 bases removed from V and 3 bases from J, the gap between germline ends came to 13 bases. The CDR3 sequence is CASSLEQGRVYEQYF. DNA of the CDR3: TGTGCCAGCAGCTTGGAGCAGGGTCGGGTCTACGAGCAGTACTTC.

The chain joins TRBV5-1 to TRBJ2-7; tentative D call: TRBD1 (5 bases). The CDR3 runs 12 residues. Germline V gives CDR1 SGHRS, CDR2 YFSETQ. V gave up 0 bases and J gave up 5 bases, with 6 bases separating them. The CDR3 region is CASSLDRHEQYF. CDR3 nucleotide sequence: TGCGCCAGCAGCTTGGACAGGCACGAGCAGTACTTC. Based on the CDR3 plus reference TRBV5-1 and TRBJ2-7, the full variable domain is KAGVTQTPRYLIKTRGQQVTLSCSPISGHRSVSWYQQTPGQGLQFLFEYFSETQRNKGNFPGRFSGRQFSNSRSEMNVSTLELGDSALYLCASSLDRHEQYFGPGTRLTVT.

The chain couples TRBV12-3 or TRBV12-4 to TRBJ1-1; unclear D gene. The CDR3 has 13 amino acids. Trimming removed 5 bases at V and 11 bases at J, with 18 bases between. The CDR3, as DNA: TGTGCCAGCAGTGGATGGTCGACCGGAGCGGCTTTCTTT. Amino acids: CASSGWSTGAAFF.

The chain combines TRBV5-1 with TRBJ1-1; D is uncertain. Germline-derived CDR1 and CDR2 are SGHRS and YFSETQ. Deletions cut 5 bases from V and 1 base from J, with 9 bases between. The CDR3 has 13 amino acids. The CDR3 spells CASRAGQNTEAFF. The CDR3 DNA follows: TGCGCCAGCAGGGCGGGCCAGAACACTGAAGCTTTCTTT.

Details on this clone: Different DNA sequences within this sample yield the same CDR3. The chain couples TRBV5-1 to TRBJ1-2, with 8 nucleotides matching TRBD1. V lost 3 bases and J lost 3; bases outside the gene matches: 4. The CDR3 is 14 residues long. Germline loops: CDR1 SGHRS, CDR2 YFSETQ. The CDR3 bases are TGCGCCAGCAGCTCAACAGGGGGTGACTATGGCTACACCTTC. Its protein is CASSSTGGDYGYTF.